This T cell receptor (beta chain) was captured by sequencing in a study of T cells in Graves' hyperthyroidism and ophthalmopathy. The investigators amplified TCR beta CDR3 regions from RNA transcripts. With the HTBI primer set, the TCR CDR3 went through a first round of RT-PCR. TCRdb passed the multiplex PCR reads through MiXCR, listing each CDR3 protein once. The data contain some 350,000 distinct CDR3 sequences, 25% of them singletons. Study outcomes and limitations: Researchers report that a 13 V-J model separated ophthalmopathy from stable hyperthyroidism.

On this clonotype itself: Its antigen is unknown.

This TCR came from a man aged 45-60 years with Graves' hyperthyroidism. The specimen sequenced was blood.

As DNA, the CDR3 is TGTGCCACCCGCGGGACAGGGGTCAATGAGCAGTTCTTC. It yields the protein CATRGTGVNEQFF. The chain couples TRBV15 to TRBJ2-1; 10 bases map to TRBD1. The trim removed 8 bases at V and 6 bases at J, leaving 4 bases unmatched. The CDR3 is 13 amino acids. Germline CDR1 LNHNV, CDR2 YYDKDF (reference sequence).